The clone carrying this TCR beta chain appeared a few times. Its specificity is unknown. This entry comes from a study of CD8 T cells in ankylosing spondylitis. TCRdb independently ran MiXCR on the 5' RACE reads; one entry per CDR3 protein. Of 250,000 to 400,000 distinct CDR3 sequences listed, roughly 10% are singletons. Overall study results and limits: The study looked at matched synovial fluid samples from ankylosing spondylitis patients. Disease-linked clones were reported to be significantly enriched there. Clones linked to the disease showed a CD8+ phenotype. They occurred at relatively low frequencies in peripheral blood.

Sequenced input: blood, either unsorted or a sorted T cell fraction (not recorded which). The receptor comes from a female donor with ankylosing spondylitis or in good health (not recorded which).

The CDR3 loop is CASSPGTGVFYEQYF. The CDR3 nucleotides are TGTGCCAGCTCACCCGGGACAGGGGTTTTTTACGAGCAGTACTTC. The chain employs TRBV18 and TRBJ2-7; 10 bases line up with TRBD1. The CDR3 has 15 residues. CDR1 is KGHSH and CDR2 is LQKENI in the germline V gene. J gave up 4 bases and V 3 bases, and 6 bases lay outside the gene matches.